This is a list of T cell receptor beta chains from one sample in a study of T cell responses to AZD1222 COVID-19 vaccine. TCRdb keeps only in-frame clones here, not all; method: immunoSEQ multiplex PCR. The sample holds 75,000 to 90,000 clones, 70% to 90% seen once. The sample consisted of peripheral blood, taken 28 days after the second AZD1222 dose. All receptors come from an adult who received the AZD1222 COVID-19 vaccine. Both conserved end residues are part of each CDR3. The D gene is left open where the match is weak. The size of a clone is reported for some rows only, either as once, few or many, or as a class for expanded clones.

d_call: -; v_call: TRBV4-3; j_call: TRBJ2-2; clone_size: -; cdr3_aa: CASSQEIFGTGELFF; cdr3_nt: TGCGCCAGCAGCCAAGAAATTTTTGGCACCGGGGAGCTGTTTTTT
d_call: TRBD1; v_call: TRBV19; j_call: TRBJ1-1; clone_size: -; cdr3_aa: CASGRTGWTEAFF; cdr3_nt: TGTGCCAGTGGGCGGACAGGGTGGACTGAAGCTTTCTTT
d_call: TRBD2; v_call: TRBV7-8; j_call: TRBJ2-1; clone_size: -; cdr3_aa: CASSFQAGPYNEQFF; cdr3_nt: TGTGCCAGCAGCTTTCAAGCGGGGCCCTACAATGAGCAGTTCTTC
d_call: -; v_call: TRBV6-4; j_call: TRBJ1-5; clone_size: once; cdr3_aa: CASSTQRGNQPQHF; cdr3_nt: TGTGCCAGCTCCACTCAGCGGGGAAATCAGCCCCAGCATTTT
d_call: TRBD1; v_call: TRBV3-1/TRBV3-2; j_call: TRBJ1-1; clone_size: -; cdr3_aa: CASSQPGGEVGAFF; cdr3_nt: TGTGCCAGCAGCCAACCAGGGGGCGAGGTAGGAGCTTTCTTT
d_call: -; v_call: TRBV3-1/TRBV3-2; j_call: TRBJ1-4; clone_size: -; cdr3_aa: CASSQAPGAKKLFF; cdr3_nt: TGTGCCAGCAGCCAGGCTCCGGGAGCCAAAAAACTGTTTTTT
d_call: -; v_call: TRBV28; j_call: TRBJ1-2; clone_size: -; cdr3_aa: CASSSPAVLGEGGYTF; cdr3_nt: TGTGCCAGCAGTTCACCGGCGGTACTGGGGGAGGGGGGCTACACCTTC
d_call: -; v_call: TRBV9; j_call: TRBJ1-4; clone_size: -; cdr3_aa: CASSTREGQAEKLFF; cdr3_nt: TGTGCCAGCAGCACCCGCGAGGGACAAGCGGAAAAACTGTTTTTT
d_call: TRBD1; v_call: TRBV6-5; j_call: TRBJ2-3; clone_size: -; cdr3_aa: CASGQVRGADTQYF; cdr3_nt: TGTGCCAGCGGACAGGTCCGGGGCGCAGATACGCAGTATTTT
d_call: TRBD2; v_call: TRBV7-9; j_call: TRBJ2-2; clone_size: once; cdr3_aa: CASSLGSGGGGTGELFF; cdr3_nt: TGTGCCAGCAGCTTGGGTTCCGGGGGGGGCGGCACCGGGGAGCTGTTTTTT
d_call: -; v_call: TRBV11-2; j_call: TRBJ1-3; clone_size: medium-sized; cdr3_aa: CASSSSPGNTIYF; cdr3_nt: TGTGCCAGCAGCTCCTCTCCTGGAAACACCATATATTTT
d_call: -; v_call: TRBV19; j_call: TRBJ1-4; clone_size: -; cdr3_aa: CASSGRLWNEKLFF; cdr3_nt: TGTGCCAGTAGTGGGAGACTGTGGAATGAAAAACTGTTTTTT
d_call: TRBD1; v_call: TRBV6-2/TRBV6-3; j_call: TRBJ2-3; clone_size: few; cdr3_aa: CASSYQDRDTQYF; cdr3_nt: TGTGCCAGCAGTTACCAGGACAGGGATACGCAGTATTTT
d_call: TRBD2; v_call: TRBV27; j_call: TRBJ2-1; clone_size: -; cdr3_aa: CASSPPRLAGGYNEQFF; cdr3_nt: TGTGCCAGCAGTCCCCCCCGACTAGCGGGGGGATACAATGAGCAGTTCTTC
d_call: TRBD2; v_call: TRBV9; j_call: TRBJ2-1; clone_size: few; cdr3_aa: CASSAGGTNEQFF; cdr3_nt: TGTGCCAGCAGCGCGGGGGGGACAAATGAGCAGTTCTTC
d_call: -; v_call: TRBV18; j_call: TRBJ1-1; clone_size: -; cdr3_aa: CASSPDTTEAFF; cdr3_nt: TGTGCCAGCTCACCTGACACGACTGAAGCTTTCTTT
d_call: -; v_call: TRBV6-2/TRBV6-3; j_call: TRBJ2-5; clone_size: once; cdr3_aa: CASSSDRRRETQYF; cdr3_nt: TGTGCCAGCAGTTCCGACCGACGGAGGGAGACCCAGTACTTC
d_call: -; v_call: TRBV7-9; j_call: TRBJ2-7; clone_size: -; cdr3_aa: CASSYRQREQYF; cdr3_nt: TGTGCCAGCAGCTATCGACAGCGCGAGCAGTACTTC
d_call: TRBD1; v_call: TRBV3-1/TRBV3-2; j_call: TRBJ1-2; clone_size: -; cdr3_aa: CASSQDHWTGGSPNYGYTF; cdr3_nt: TGTGCCAGCAGCCAAGATCACTGGACAGGGGGAAGCCCCAACTATGGCTACACCTTC
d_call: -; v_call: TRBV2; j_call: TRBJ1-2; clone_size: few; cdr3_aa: CASSGQGIYGYTF; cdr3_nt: TGTGCCAGCAGTGGTCAGGGCATCTATGGCTACACCTTC
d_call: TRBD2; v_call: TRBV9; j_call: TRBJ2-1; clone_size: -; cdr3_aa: CASSTGLAGFDEQFF; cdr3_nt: TGTGCCAGCAGCACCGGACTAGCGGGATTCGATGAGCAGTTCTTC
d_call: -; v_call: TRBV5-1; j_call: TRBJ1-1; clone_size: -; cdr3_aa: CASSLDRVTEAFF; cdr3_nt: TGCGCCAGCAGCTTGGATAGGGTCACTGAAGCTTTCTTT
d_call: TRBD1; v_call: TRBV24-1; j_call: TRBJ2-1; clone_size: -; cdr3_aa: CATSDGSRTGRNNEQFF; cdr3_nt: TGTGCCACCAGTGATGGGAGTAGGACAGGTCGGAACAATGAGCAGTTCTTC
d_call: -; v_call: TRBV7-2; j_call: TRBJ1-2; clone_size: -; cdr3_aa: CASSLVRAGSYGYTF; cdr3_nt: TGTGCCAGCAGCTTAGTAAGGGCAGGGTCCTATGGCTACACCTTC
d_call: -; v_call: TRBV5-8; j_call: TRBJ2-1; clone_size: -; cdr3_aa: CASSLAGLNNEQFF; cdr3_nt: TGTGCCAGCAGCTTGGCTGGACTTAACAATGAGCAGTTCTTC
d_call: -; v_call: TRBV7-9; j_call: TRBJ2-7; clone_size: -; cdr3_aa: CASSLTPAIYEQYF; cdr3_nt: TGTGCCAGCAGCTTAACGCCAGCAATATACGAGCAGTACTTC
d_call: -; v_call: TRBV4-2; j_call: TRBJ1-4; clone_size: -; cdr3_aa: CASSQDSQYNEKLFF; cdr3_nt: TGTGCCAGCAGCCAAGATTCACAGTATAATGAAAAACTGTTTTTT
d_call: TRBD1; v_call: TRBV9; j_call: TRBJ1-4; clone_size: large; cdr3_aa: CASSVSGTGGLFF; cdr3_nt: TGTGCCAGCAGCGTGTCCGGGACAGGGGGACTGTTTTTT
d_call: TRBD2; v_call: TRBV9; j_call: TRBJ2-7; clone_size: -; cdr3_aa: CASSAGTSGRFEQYF; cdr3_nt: TGTGCCAGCAGCGCTGGGACTAGCGGGAGGTTCGAGCAGTACTTC
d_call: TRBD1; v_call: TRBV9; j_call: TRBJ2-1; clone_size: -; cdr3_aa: CASGQGQGGNEQFF; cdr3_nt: TGTGCCAGCGGCCAGGGACAGGGCGGCAATGAGCAGTTCTTC
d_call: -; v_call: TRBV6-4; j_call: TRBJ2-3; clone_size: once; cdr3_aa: CASSPGEAGWNSDTQYF; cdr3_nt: TGTGCCAGCAGCCCAGGGGAGGCAGGGTGGAATTCAGATACGCAGTATTTT
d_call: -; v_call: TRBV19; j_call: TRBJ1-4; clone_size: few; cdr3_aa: CASKGGLGEKLFF; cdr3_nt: TGTGCCTCCAAGGGGGGCCTTGGTGAAAAACTGTTTTTT
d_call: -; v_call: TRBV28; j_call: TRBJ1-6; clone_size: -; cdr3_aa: CASLTRGRNSPLHF; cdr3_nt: TGTGCCAGCCTCACCCGGGGGCGAAATTCACCCCTCCACTTT
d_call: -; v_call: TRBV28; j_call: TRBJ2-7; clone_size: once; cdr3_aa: CASKQGSYEQYF; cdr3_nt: TGTGCCAGCAAACAGGGCTCCTACGAGCAGTACTTC
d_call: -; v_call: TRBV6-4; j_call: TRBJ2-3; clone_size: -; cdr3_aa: CASSDSWGGAQYF; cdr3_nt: TGTGCCAGCAGTGACTCGTGGGGCGGGGCGCAGTATTTT
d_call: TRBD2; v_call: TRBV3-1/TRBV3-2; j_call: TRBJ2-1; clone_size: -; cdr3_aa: CASSLTSGRNVEQFF; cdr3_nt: TGTGCCAGCAGCCTGACTAGCGGGAGGAATGTTGAGCAGTTCTTC
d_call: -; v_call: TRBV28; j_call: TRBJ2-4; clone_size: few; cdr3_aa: CASSSRVAITLAKNIQYF; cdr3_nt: TGTGCCAGCAGTTCTAGGGTAGCGATAACCCTAGCCAAAAACATTCAGTACTTC
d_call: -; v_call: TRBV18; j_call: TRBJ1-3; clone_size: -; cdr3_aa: CASSGLSGNTIYF; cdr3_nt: TGTGCCAGCTCGGGACTCTCTGGAAACACCATATATTTT
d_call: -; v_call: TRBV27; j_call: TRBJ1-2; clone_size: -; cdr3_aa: CASKSSLNYGYTF; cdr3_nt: TGTGCCAGCAAGAGTTCGCTCAACTATGGCTACACCTTC
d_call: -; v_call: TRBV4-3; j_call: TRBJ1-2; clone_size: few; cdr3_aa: CASSQDRYSRSYGYTF; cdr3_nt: TGCGCCAGCAGCCAAGATCGTTACAGCCGCTCTTATGGCTACACCTTC
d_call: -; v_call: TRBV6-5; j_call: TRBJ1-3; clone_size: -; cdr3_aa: CASMGRLTGNTIYF; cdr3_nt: TGTGCCAGCATGGGCAGGTTAACTGGAAACACCATATATTTT
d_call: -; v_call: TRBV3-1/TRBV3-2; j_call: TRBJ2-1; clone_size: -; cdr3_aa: CASSQDKLVGVDEQFF; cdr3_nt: TGTGCCAGCAGCCAAGACAAACTAGTGGGTGTTGATGAGCAGTTCTTC